One sample yielded the 32 T cell receptor beta chains listed below, sequenced in a study of blood T cell repertoires in COVID-19. Profiled with immunoSEQ multiplex PCR; TCRdb holds only in-frame clones, not every one. The sample shows 350,000 to 450,000 clones, 85% of them seen only once. Sequences were obtained from peripheral blood. All receptors come from a woman younger than 30 with acute or convalescent COVID-19.

The V gene is TRBV27, the J gene TRBJ2-7, with 8 nucleotides matching TRBD2. CDR1 and CDR2 (germline): MNHEY, SMNVEV (reference sequence). The V gene end was trimmed by 7 bases and the J gene end by 2 bases; junction bases not matched to a gene: 10. The CDR3 totals 15 residues. CDR3 residues: CASIQRLASTYEQYF. CDR3 in DNA: TGTGCCAGCATTCAAAGACTAGCGTCCACCTACGAGCAGTACTTC.

This clone has just one count. The chain joins TRBV7-2 to TRBJ1-2; 8 bases line up with TRBD1. The trim removed 2 bases at V and 4 bases at J, leaving 9 bases unmatched. CDR1 and CDR2 (germline): SGHTA, FQGNSA. The CDR3 contains 16 residues. CDR3 DNA: TGTGCCAGCAGCTTAATGGGGTGGGACAGGCCCTATGGCTACACCTTC. Translated, it gives CASSLMGWDRPYGYTF.

The chain combines TRBV5-1 with TRBJ1-2; unclear D gene. Germline assignment: CDR1 SGHRS and CDR2 YFSETQ. V lost 0 bases and J lost 2, with 11 bases in between. The CDR3 consists of 15 residues. CDR3 residues: CASSLAGGINYGYTF. In DNA, the CDR3 is TGCGCCAGCAGCTTGGCCGGAGGGATCAACTATGGCTACACCTTC. Based on the CDR3 plus reference TRBV5-1 and TRBJ1-2, the full variable domain is KAGVTQTPRYLIKTRGQQVTLSCSPISGHRSVSWYQQTPGQGLQFLFEYFSETQRNKGNFPGRFSGRQFSNSRSEMNVSTLELGDSALYLCASSLAGGINYGYTFGSGTRLTVV.

J is TRBJ2-7 and V is TRBV27, with TRBD1 matching over 9 bases. The J segment lost 5 bases and the V segment lost 4 bases, leaving 9 bases of the junction unmatched. The length of the CDR3 is 15 residues. CDR1 MNHEY and CDR2 SMNVEV come from the germline V gene (reference sequence). In DNA form, the CDR3 reads TGTGCCAGCAGTTCACCACGGACAGGGGAAAACGAGCAGTACTTC. Amino acid sequence: CASSSPRTGENEQYF.

The CDR3: CASSPGRGLNEQYF. CDR3 DNA: TGTGCCAGCTCACCCGGCAGGGGGCTAAATGAGCAGTACTTC. V usage is TRBV18 and J usage is TRBJ2-7, with 8 bases fitting TRBD1. Germline V gene data show CDR1 as KGHSH and CDR2 as LQKENI. The CDR3 runs 14 residues. The trim removed 3 bases at V and 7 bases at J, leaving 8 bases unmatched.

This sequence joins TRBV28 and TRBJ1-2; 7 nucleotides line up with TRBD1. The ends lost 5 bases at V and 8 bases at J; junction bases unmatched: 11. This CDR3 comprises 14 residues. Per germline, CDR1 MDHEN and CDR2 SYDVKM. CDR3 sequence (DNA): TGTGCCAGCAGTCCCTTCGACAGGGTGGGCGGCTACACCTTC. Encoded protein: CASSPFDRVGGYTF.

This chain links TRBV14 with TRBJ1-6; no clear D. The CDR3 sequence is 16 residues long. Germline V CDR1 and CDR2: SGHDN, FVKESK. V shed 5 bases and J shed 7 bases, with 18 bases lying between them. The CDR3 sequence: CASSEIRGIRNSPLHF. CDR3 coding DNA: TGTGCCAGCAGCGAAATTAGAGGTATAAGGAATTCACCCCTCCACTTT. Looking up the rest from reference TRBV14 and TRBJ1-6 gives the full variable domain: EAGVTQFPSHSVIEKGQTVTLRCDPISGHDNLYWYRRVMGKEIKFLLHFVKESKQDESGMPNNRFLAERTGGTYSTLKVQPAELEDSGVYFCASSEIRGIRNSPLHFGNGTRLTVT.

The chain uses TRBV9 and TRBJ1-2, with a possible D match to TRBD1 (6 bases). The CDR3 length is 12 residues. With 2 bases removed from V and 8 bases from J, the gap between germline ends came to 10 bases. Germline lookup yields CDR1 SGDLS and CDR2 YYNGEE. CDR3 sequence: CASSVRGNGYTF. The CDR3 DNA is TGTGCCAGCAGCGTCAGGGGAAACGGCTACACCTTC.

The chain employs TRBV6-5 and TRBJ2-3; 8 nucleotides agree with TRBD2. This CDR3 has 15 residues. Trimming took 3 bases from V and 3 from J; bases not matched to a gene: 5. CDR1 and CDR2 (germline): MNHEY, SVGAGI. This CDR3 is CASSYEGLETDTQYF. CDR3 bases: TGTGCCAGCAGTTATGAGGGACTAGAAACAGATACGCAGTATTTT.

DNA of the CDR3: TGTGCCAGCACTCGAGGCGGCAGGGAAATCGCAGAAAAACTGTTTTTT. Amino acids: CASTRGGREIAEKLFF. This chain joins TRBV28 and TRBJ1-4; TRBD1 might be the D (5 bases). Germline values: CDR1 MDHEN, CDR2 SYDVKM. Trimming left V 7 bases short and J 8 bases short, with 23 bases between. The CDR3 totals 16 residues. Together with reference TRBV28 and TRBJ1-4, the CDR3 gives the full variable domain: DVKVTQSSRYLVKRTGEKVFLECVQDMDHENMFWYRQDPGLGLRLIYFSYDVKMKEKGDIPEGYSVSREKKERFSLILESASTNQTSMYLCASTRGGREIAEKLFFGSGTQLSVL.

This clone was observed a handful of times. The chain employs TRBV7-9 and TRBJ2-5; D is ambiguous. Trimming took 1 base from V and 8 from J, leaving 14 bases between them. The germline V gene has CDR1 SEHNR and CDR2 FQNEAQ (reference sequence). The CDR3 contains 14 residues. CDR3 residues: CASSLGGAFPTQYF. CDR3 bases: TGTGCCAGCAGCTTAGGCGGCGCTTTTCCTACCCAGTACTTC.

This sequence joins TRBV6-5 and TRBJ2-1; possible D gene TRBD2, 6 bases. Trimming removed 2 bases from V and 6 bases from J, with 11 bases in between. This CDR3 comprises 14 residues. The germline gives CDR1 MNHEY, CDR2 SVGAGI. The CDR3 region is CASSYNPGVNEQFF. The CDR3 nucleotides read TGTGCCAGCAGTTACAACCCGGGGGTCAATGAGCAGTTCTTC.

The chain joins TRBV28 to TRBJ2-7; no definite D call. V was trimmed by 5 bases and J by 6 bases, leaving 17 bases between them. The CDR3 spans 14 residues. Germline CDR1 reads MDHEN; CDR2 reads SYDVKM. As DNA, the CDR3 is TGTGCCAGCAGTCCAAGAGTCAGGTCTCTCGAGCAGTACTTC. This sequence encodes CASSPRVRSLEQYF.

The gene calls are TRBV11-2 and TRBJ1-2; D might be TRBD1 (5 bases). Germline-derived CDR1 and CDR2 are SGHAT and FQNNGV. The CDR3 contains 15 residues. Trimming stripped 3 bases from V and 3 bases from J, with 14 bases between. Written as DNA, the CDR3 is TGTGCCAGCAGCTTCCTGCGGCGGGGGGACTATGGCTACACCTTC. Protein product: CASSFLRRGDYGYTF. The full variable domain, in which reference TRBV11-2 and TRBJ1-2 provide the parts outside the CDR3, is EAGVAQSPRYKIIEKRQSVAFWCNPISGHATLYWYQQILGQGPKLLIQFQNNGVVDDSQLPKDRFSAERLKGVDSTLKIQPAKLEDSAVYLCASSFLRRGDYGYTFGSGTRLTVV.

This clone was counted a single time. The identical CDR3 is also encoded by other nucleotide sequences in the sample. The CDR3: CASSYREGYGYTF. The CDR3 region has the DNA TGTGCCAGCAGTTACAGAGAGGGCTATGGCTACACCTTC. The chain has TRBV6-5 and TRBJ1-2; D not certain. This CDR3 has 13 residues. The V end was cut by 2 bases, the J end by 4 bases, with 8 bases between. Germline CDR1 is MNHEY and CDR2 is SVGAGI.

Note on this clone: Other nucleotide sequences in the sample specify the same CDR3. This chain joins TRBV2 and TRBJ2-7; D not certain. Germline V gives CDR1 SNHLY, CDR2 FYNNEI. CDR3 length: 11 amino acids. V dropped 4 bases and J dropped 4 bases, with 5 bases sitting between them. The CDR3 nucleotides are TGTGCCAGCAGTGCAGGTTACGAGCAGTACTTC. Protein product: CASSAGYEQYF.

The CDR3: CATSLGGDYKNIQYF. In nucleotides, the CDR3 is TGTGCCACCAGCTTAGGGGGAGATTACAAAAACATTCAGTACTTC. This chain joins TRBV15 and TRBJ2-4, with TRBD1 as a possible D gene (6 bases). V lost 5 bases to trimming and J lost 3 bases, with 14 bases between them. Germline assignment: CDR1 LNHNV and CDR2 YYDKDF (reference sequence). This CDR3 is built from 15 residues.

The chain uses TRBV11-3 and TRBJ1-2; 7 bases map to TRBD1. With V trimmed by 5 bases and J by 8 bases, 11 bases remained unmatched. Per the germline V gene, CDR1 is SGHNT and CDR2 is YENEEA. The CDR3 totals 14 residues. The CDR3 DNA follows: TGTGCCAGCAGCCTAAACAAAGGGGGCGAGGGCTACACCTTC. It codes for CASSLNKGGEGYTF.

V gene TRBV29-1 combines with J gene TRBJ2-1; 8 nucleotides line up with TRBD1. CDR1 SQVTM and CDR2 ANQGSEA come from the germline V gene. V trimming: 4 bases; J trimming: 13 bases; junction bases outside the gene matches: 9. The length of the CDR3 is 12 residues. The CDR3 bases are TGCAGCGTTGGAGTACCTACAGGGGGACAGTTCTTC. Protein sequence: CSVGVPTGGQFF.

This chain uses TRBV30 with TRBJ2-3, with TRBD1 as a possible D gene (5 bases). Per germline, CDR1 GTSNPN and CDR2 SVGIG (reference sequence). This CDR3 spans 13 amino acids. V lost 3 bases, J lost 6 bases, and 13 bases lay in between. The CDR3 is CAWRRNPGDTQYF. The CDR3 DNA reads TGTGCCTGGAGGCGGAACCCAGGGGATACGCAGTATTTT. Drawing the rest from reference TRBV30 and TRBJ2-3, the complete variable domain is SQTIHQWPATLVQPVGSPLSLECTVEGTSNPNLYWYRQAAGRGLQLLFYSVGIGQISSEVPQNLSASRPQDRQFILSSKKLLLSDSGFYLCAWRRNPGDTQYFGPGTRLTVL.

The chain carries TRBV4-1 and TRBJ1-1; D is possibly TRBD1 (5 bases). The CDR3 has 16 residues. V was trimmed by 5 bases and J by 0 bases, leaving 16 bases between them. Germline CDR1 and CDR2: MGHRA and YSYEKL. The CDR3 DNA follows: TGCGCCAGCAGCTTTCAAATGGGGCAGATGAACACTGAAGCTTTCTTT. Protein product: CASSFQMGQMNTEAFF.

The chain couples TRBV2 to TRBJ2-7; the match to TRBD1 covers 10 bases. This CDR3 comprises 16 residues. From germline, CDR1 is SNHLY and CDR2 FYNNEI. J gave up 3 bases and V 3 bases, and 8 bases lay outside the gene matches. Written as DNA, the CDR3 is TGTGCCAGCAGTGACTTAAACCGGGACAGGGGCTACGAGCAGTACTTC. Protein sequence: CASSDLNRDRGYEQYF.

This clone was picked up one time. The chain is built from TRBV4-1 and TRBJ1-1, with D perhaps matching TRBD1 (5 bases). Germline values: CDR1 MGHRA, CDR2 YSYEKL. The V end was cut by 0 bases, the J end by 2 bases, with 16 bases between. The CDR3 spans 17 residues. This CDR3 is CASSQDPSPGTNTEAFF. CDR3 in DNA: TGCGCCAGCAGCCAAGATCCATCCCCGGGGACTAACACTGAAGCTTTCTTT.

The chain recombines TRBV4-2 with TRBJ2-7, with TRBD2 identical over 8 bases. CDR3 length: 15 residues. Germline assignment: CDR1 LGHNA and CDR2 YNFKEQ. The V gene end was trimmed by 0 bases and the J gene end by 2 bases; junction bases not matched to a gene: 3. CDR3: CASSQDSGGPYEQYF. The CDR3 nucleotides are TGTGCCAGCAGCCAAGATTCGGGGGGGCCCTACGAGCAGTACTTC.

With regard to this clone: The sample holds other DNA sequences that translate to the same CDR3. This chain links TRBV19 with TRBJ2-3; 9 positions match TRBD2. The V segment lost 10 bases and the J segment 3 bases; nucleotides outside the gene matches: 5. The CDR3 is 13 amino acids. Germline values: CDR1 LNHDA, CDR2 SQIVND (reference sequence). DNA for the CDR3: TGTGCCACGGGGCTAGCGGGGACAGATACGCAGTATTTT. Translating it yields CATGLAGTDTQYF.

The chain joins TRBV3-1 (or the pseudogene TRBV3-2) to TRBJ1-2; a weak D match, TRBD1 (5 bases). The CDR3 spans 18 residues. Trimming shortened V by 0 bases and J by 1 base, and 18 bases separated the two germline ends. Germline V lookup: CDR1 LGHDT, CDR2 YNNKEL (reference sequence). CDR3 in DNA: TGTGCCAGCAGCCAAGAAGCACCTCGCTTCGGACATAACTATGGCTACACCTTC. Translating it yields CASSQEAPRFGHNYGYTF.

The rearrangement joins TRBV4-1 to TRBJ1-1; possibly TRBD1 for D (6 bases). In germline, CDR1 is MGHRA, CDR2 YSYEKL. The CDR3 has 16 amino acids. Trimming pared 5 bases from V and 0 bases from J, leaving 16 bases between. The DNA for the CDR3 is TGCGCCAGCAGCACCTCGAGGGGGACCGTGAACACTGAAGCTTTCTTT. Its protein product is CASSTSRGTVNTEAFF.

The chain uses TRBV6-2 or TRBV6-3 and TRBJ2-1; 10 bases fit TRBD2. Germline values: CDR1 MNHEY, CDR2 SVGEGT. The ends lost 4 bases at V and 8 bases at J; junction bases unmatched: 8. The CDR3 totals 15 residues. CDR3 residues: CASSLLAGVWDEQFF. CDR3 bases: TGTGCCAGCAGTTTGCTAGCGGGAGTTTGGGATGAGCAGTTCTTC.

The rearrangement joins TRBV28 to TRBJ2-5, with 12 bases identical to TRBD1. The CDR3 is 15 amino acids. With V trimmed by 6 bases and J by 4 bases, 6 bases remained unmatched. Germline CDR1 reads MDHEN; CDR2 reads SYDVKM. The CDR3 nucleotides are TGTGCCAGCAGCCTGGGACAGGGGGCTCGAGAGACCCAGTACTTC. Its translation: CASSLGQGARETQYF.

The chain recombines TRBV27 with TRBJ1-4, with a weak D call TRBD1 (6 bases). Trimming left V 6 bases short and J 2 bases short, with 19 bases between. Germline V gives CDR1 MNHEY, CDR2 SMNVEV (reference sequence). The length of the CDR3 is 17 residues. The CDR3 sequence: CASREGGGGGTNEKLFF. In nucleotides, the CDR3 is TGTGCCAGCAGAGAGGGGGGAGGCGGGGGCACTAATGAAAAACTGTTTTTT.

V gene TRBV2 combines with J gene TRBJ2-7; D not resolved. CDR1 and CDR2 (germline): SNHLY, FYNNEI. Trimming removed 6 bases at V and 4 bases at J, with 10 bases between. The CDR3 is made up of 12 amino acids. The CDR3 coding sequence is TGTGCCAGCAGCCCTAATTTTTACGAGCAGTACTTC. Translation gives CASSPNFYEQYF.

This chain links TRBV24-1 with TRBJ1-2; possible D gene TRBD1, 5 bases. The germline V and J ends were trimmed by 6 bases and 6 bases, with 13 bases remaining between them. The CDR3 loop spans 13 amino acids. Per the germline V gene, CDR1 is KGHDR and CDR2 is SFDVKD. In DNA, the CDR3 is TGTGCCACCAGTTATGACAGTCTGGATGGCTACACCTTC. This gives the protein CATSYDSLDGYTF.